Listed here are 10 T cell receptor beta chains from one sample, sequenced in a study of T-cell memory formation after mild COVID-19. TCRdb re-called the 5' RACE reads through MiXCR, storing one row per CDR3 protein. The sample consists of about 210,000 distinct CDR3 sequences, about 11% of them appearing once. Material for sequencing was PBMCs or a T cell subset sorted from them (not recorded which). Receptors were obtained from a man in his late teens or twenties who had mild COVID-19 (a few samples of this study predate the infection). Cell type and time point are not known.

V is TRBV25-1 and J is TRBJ1-1; possibly TRBD1 for D (5 bases). The CDR3 is 14 residues long. The germline V gene has CDR1 MGHDK and CDR2 SYGVNS. The ends were cut back, 3 bases at V and 3 bases at J, with 11 bases in the middle. The CDR3 sequence: CASSDARGYTEAFF. DNA of the CDR3: TGTGCCAGCAGTGACGCGAGGGGCTACACTGAAGCTTTCTTT.

This clonotype ranks as medium-sized. The chain joins TRBV5-1 to TRBJ2-2; D gene unclear. The CDR3 is made up of 11 amino acids. With 3 bases removed from V and 7 bases from J, the gap between germline ends came to 4 bases. Germline V CDR1 and CDR2: SGHRS, YFSETQ. The chain's CDR3 is CASSSGGELFF. The CDR3 region has the DNA TGCGCCAGCAGCTCGGGCGGGGAGCTGTTTTTT.

This clonotype has only a few counts. The gene calls are TRBV28 and TRBJ2-2, with 12 bases fitting TRBD1. There are 16 residues in the CDR3. Per the germline V gene, CDR1 is MDHEN and CDR2 is SYDVKM. V dropped 6 bases and J dropped 4; count of bases not matched to a gene: 6. The CDR3 DNA reads TGTGCCAGCAGAGGATGGGACAGGGGGCGCACCGGGGAGCTGTTTTTT. Its translation is CASRGWDRGRTGELFF. The full variable domain, completed using reference TRBV28 and TRBJ2-2, is DVKVTQSSRYLVKRTGEKVFLECVQDMDHENMFWYRQDPGLGLRLIYFSYDVKMKEKGDIPEGYSVSREKKERFSLILESASTNQTSMYLCASRGWDRGRTGELFFGEGSRLTVL.

This clonotype appeared many times. The V call is TRBV5-6, the J call TRBJ1-6; D is perhaps TRBD1 (5 bases). CDR1 and CDR2 (germline): SGHDT, YYEEEE. This CDR3 comprises 14 residues. V shed 0 bases and J shed 9 bases, with 10 bases lying between them. CDR3 sequence (DNA): TGTGCCAGCAGCTTGGGTCTTGGGGGTTCACCCCTCCACTTT. Protein product: CASSLGLGGSPLHF. Combining the CDR3 with reference TRBV5-6 and TRBJ1-6 gives the whole variable domain DAGVTQSPTHLIKTRGQQVTLRCSPKSGHDTVSWYQQALGQGPQFIFQYYEEEERQRGNFPDRFSGHQFPNYSSELNVNALLLGDSALYLCASSLGLGGSPLHFGNGTRLTVT.

This clonotype appeared a few times. The V call is TRBV5-1, the J call TRBJ1-1; D gene uncertain. CDR1 is SGHRS, CDR2 YFSETQ, per germline. CDR3 length: 16 residues. Trimming removed 6 bases from V and 1 base from J, with 19 bases in between. The CDR3 reads CASNLVLRSRNTEAFF. CDR3 coding DNA: TGCGCCAGCAACTTAGTCCTCAGGAGTAGGAACACTGAAGCTTTCTTT. Using reference TRBV5-1 and TRBJ1-1 for the parts outside the CDR3, the full variable domain is KAGVTQTPRYLIKTRGQQVTLSCSPISGHRSVSWYQQTPGQGLQFLFEYFSETQRNKGNFPGRFSGRQFSNSRSEMNVSTLELGDSALYLCASNLVLRSRNTEAFFGQGTRLTVV.

V gene TRBV4-2 combines with J gene TRBJ2-3; 7 bases align to TRBD1. Trimming took 0 bases from V and 6 from J; bases not matched to a gene: 6. The CDR3 extends over 15 amino acids. Per the germline V gene, CDR1 is LGHNA and CDR2 is YNFKEQ. CDR3 DNA: TGTGCCAGCAGCCAAGAATTTGACAGGGCGGATACGCAGTATTTT. This sequence encodes CASSQEFDRADTQYF.

About this clonotype: At one of its ends the junction is not consistent with the germline gene, which may arise from a read error. The chain uses TRBV28 and TRBJ1-5; unclear D gene. In germline, CDR1 is MDHEN, CDR2 SYDVKM. This CDR3 is 10 amino acids long. In DNA form, the CDR3 reads TGTGCCAGCAGCACTCAGCCCCAGCATTTT. As protein: CASSTQPQHF.

The chain has TRBV24-1 and TRBJ1-2; 7 bases line up with TRBD1. This CDR3 region has 12 residues. The trim removed 9 bases at V and 4 bases at J, leaving 4 bases unmatched. Germline CDR1 reads KGHDR; CDR2 reads SFDVKD. The CDR3 spells CATGTDSYGYTF. CDR3 sequence (DNA): TGTGCCACCGGGACAGACAGCTATGGCTACACCTTC.

This clonotype was seen a few times. The genes are TRBV7-9 and TRBJ1-5; TRBD1 aligns across 9 bases. The V gene's germline CDR1 is SEHNR and CDR2 FQNEAQ (reference sequence). V shed 4 bases and J 1 base; nucleotides not matched to a gene: 2. This CDR3 comprises 15 residues. This CDR3 reads CASSWTGDSNQPQHF. Written as DNA, the CDR3 is TGTGCCAGCAGCTGGACAGGGGACAGCAATCAGCCCCAGCATTTT.

The CDR3 loop is CASSAQTGRNTEAFF. The CDR3 coding sequence is TGTGCCAGCAGCGCCCAAACAGGGAGGAACACTGAAGCTTTCTTT. The chain joins TRBV9 to TRBJ1-1; tentatively, D is TRBD1 (6 bases). The length of the CDR3 is 15 residues. V was clipped by 3 bases and J by 1 base, with 13 bases between them. CDR1 is SGDLS and CDR2 is YYNGEE in the germline V gene.